This T cell receptor beta chain was documented in a study of T-cell memory formation after mild COVID-19. This clonotype has more than one count but fewer than ten. A single record per CDR3 protein comes from TCRdb applying MiXCR to the 5' RACE reads. The sample has some 130,000 distinct CDR3 sequences, about 16% seen once. CDR3 length: 15 residues. Germline assignment: CDR1 SGHRS and CDR2 YFSETQ. V lost 0 bases to trimming and J lost 1 base, with 10 bases between them. The genes are TRBV5-1 and TRBJ2-5; no clear D gene. The sequencing sample was made of PBMCs or a T cell subset sorted from them (not recorded which). The TCR was taken from an adult woman who had mild COVID-19 (a few samples of this study predate the infection). Cell type and time point are not known. Here the CDR3 reads CASSLGNTFQETQYF. The CDR3 DNA reads as TGCGCCAGCAGCTTGGGGAATACCTTCCAAGAGACCCAGTACTTC.